This TCR beta chain was retrieved from a study of regulatory T cells in long-lasting Graves disease. Relying on iRepertoire HTBI primers and Arm-PCR of CDR3 regions, the team built TCR beta libraries. A single record per CDR3 protein comes from TCRdb applying MiXCR to the multiplex PCR reads. The sample lists approximately 270,000 distinct CDR3 sequences, approximately 20% occurring once. The germline V and J ends were trimmed by 5 bases and 7 bases, with 14 bases remaining between them. CDR3 length equals 13 residues. Germline V lookup: CDR1 SEHNR, CDR2 FQNEAQ (reference sequence). This clonotype was counted ten times or more. Its target is not known. The time point here: newly diagnosed GD, antithyroid drugs for less than 3 months. Preparation of the TCR library used RNA extracted from PBMCs. Regarding the study as a whole: Favored usage of TRBV28, TRBJ1-2 and TRBJ2-5 was recorded in persistent disease. Newly diagnosed Graves' patients had higher TCR diversity than persistent ones.

Separately, the same data were catalogued under a study of T cells in Graves' hyperthyroidism and ophthalmopathy.

The sequence came from a woman aged 25 to 39 with Graves disease. This specimen was peripheral blood mononuclear cells (PBMCs), taken at new diagnosis, from a patient treated with antithyroid drugs. This chain joins TRBV7-9 and TRBJ1-1; D unclear. CDR3 nucleotides: TGTGCCAGCAGCCGACAAAAGGACTTTGAAGCTTTCTTT. Translated: CASSRQKDFEAFF. Variable domain in full (rest from reference TRBV7-9 and TRBJ1-1): DTGVSQNPRHKITKRGQNVTFRCDPISEHNRLYWYRQTLGQGPEFLTYFQNEAQLEKSRLLSDRFSAERPKGSFSTLEIQRTEQGDSAMYLCASSRQKDFEAFFGQGTRLTVV.